The 10 T cell receptor beta chains listed next were all sequenced from one sample in a study of T cells in Graves' hyperthyroidism and ophthalmopathy. The source material, RNA transcripts, was used to amplify TCR beta CDR3 regions. HTBI primers drove first-round RT-PCR of the TCR CDR3. Each CDR3 protein gets one entry after TCRdb re-called the multiplex PCR reads with MiXCR. The repertoire holds under 400,000 distinct CDR3 sequences, with about 16% as singletons. The sequencing sample was made of blood. These receptors all come from a woman aged 60-70 years with Graves' ophthalmopathy.

This clonotype has at least ten counts. This chain connects TRBV6-1 to TRBJ2-1; TRBD2 might be the D (5 bases). CDR1 and CDR2 from the germline V gene are MNHNS and SASEGT. The CDR3 is 13 residues long. Trimming shortened V by 7 bases and J by 4 bases, and 11 bases separated the two germline ends. The CDR3 loop reads CASTVGGYNEQFF. CDR3 bases: TGTGCCAGCACGGTAGGAGGTTACAATGAGCAGTTCTTC.

This clonotype was detected ten times or more. This chain's CDR3 is CASSGRVGYTF. The CDR3 DNA sequence: TGTGCCAGCAGTGGTAGGGTTGGCTACACCTTC. The V call is TRBV2, the J call TRBJ1-2; D gene ambiguous. Germline lookup yields CDR1 SNHLY and CDR2 FYNNEI. The CDR3 contains 11 residues. With 4 bases removed from V and 7 bases from J, the gap between germline ends came to 7 bases.

Ten or more counts support this clonotype. The rearrangement uses TRBV5-1 and TRBJ2-2, with D maybe TRBD2 (6 bases). This CDR3 has 15 residues. Germline-derived CDR1 and CDR2 are SGHRS and YFSETQ. The V end was cut by 5 bases, the J end by 1 base, with 12 bases between. The DNA for the CDR3 is TGCGCCAGCAGAGAGCGGGTTATGAACACCGGGGAGCTGTTTTTT. Translation gives CASRERVMNTGELFF.

This clonotype was counted a few times. The genes are TRBV19 and TRBJ2-1, with 7 bases that match TRBD2. The CDR3 loop spans 15 amino acids. The J segment lost 8 bases and the V segment lost 5 bases, leaving 12 bases of the junction unmatched. Germline V gene data show CDR1 as LNHDA and CDR2 as SQIVND (reference sequence). This CDR3 is CASSPSGRGGDEQFF. The DNA for the CDR3 is TGTGCCAGTAGTCCCTCGGGGAGGGGAGGCGATGAGCAGTTCTTC.

This chain links TRBV27 with TRBJ2-3, with 8 bases identical to TRBD2. Unmatched junction bases numbered 16, after V lost 7 bases and J lost 7 bases. The CDR3 has 16 amino acids. The germline V gene encodes CDR1 MNHEY and CDR2 SMNVEV (reference sequence). The CDR3 here is CASTFGPMTSVNTQYF. The CDR3 coding sequence is TGTGCCAGCACCTTCGGCCCTATGACTAGCGTAAATACGCAGTATTTT.

The chain recombines TRBV9 with TRBJ2-3; 13 bases align to TRBD2. The CDR3 contains 16 residues. V lost 4 bases and J lost 6; bases outside the gene matches: 8. CDR1 is SGDLS, CDR2 YYNGEE, per germline. The CDR3: CASSYRLAGGGDTQYF. CDR3 in DNA: TGTGCCAGCAGCTACCGACTAGCGGGAGGAGGGGATACGCAGTATTTT.

This clonotype was observed at least ten times. This rearrangement joins TRBV20-1 to TRBJ2-2, with 7 bases fitting TRBD1. Trimming took 0 bases from V and 5 from J; bases not matched to a gene: 6. In germline, CDR1 is DFQATT, CDR2 SNEGSKA (reference sequence). The CDR3 contains 15 residues. The CDR3 loop reads CSARDRGRGTGELFF. In DNA form, the CDR3 reads TGCAGTGCTAGAGATAGGGGCAGGGGGACCGGGGAGCTGTTTTTT.

This clonotype was seen ten or more times. The chain employs TRBV28 and TRBJ2-3, with TRBD2 matching 11 bases. There are 12 residues in the CDR3. The germline gives CDR1 MDHEN, CDR2 SYDVKM. J gave up 12 bases and V 7 bases, and 6 bases lay outside the gene matches. CDR3 nucleotides: TGTGCCAGCACCCTACTAGCGGGAGTTCAGTATTTT. This codes for CASTLLAGVQYF.

This clonotype was found many times. J is TRBJ1-2 and V is TRBV28; D call uncertain. In germline, CDR1 is MDHEN, CDR2 SYDVKM. The V end was cut by 3 bases, the J end by 6 bases, with 17 bases between. This CDR3 comprises 15 residues. The CDR3 DNA reads TGTGCCAGCAGTTTCCAACTTAAGGGAGGGAATGGCTACACCTTC. Its translation: CASSFQLKGGNGYTF.

In this sample, this clonotype turned up a few times. The rearrangement links TRBV25-1 to TRBJ1-2, with 9 bases aligning to TRBD1. From germline, CDR1 is MGHDK and CDR2 SYGVNS. V dropped 8 bases and J dropped 4; count of bases not matched to a gene: 14. The CDR3 spans 16 residues. CDR3 sequence reads: CASEHTSQGAGYGYTF. For the CDR3, the DNA is TGTGCCAGCGAACATACCTCACAGGGGGCAGGCTATGGCTACACCTTC.